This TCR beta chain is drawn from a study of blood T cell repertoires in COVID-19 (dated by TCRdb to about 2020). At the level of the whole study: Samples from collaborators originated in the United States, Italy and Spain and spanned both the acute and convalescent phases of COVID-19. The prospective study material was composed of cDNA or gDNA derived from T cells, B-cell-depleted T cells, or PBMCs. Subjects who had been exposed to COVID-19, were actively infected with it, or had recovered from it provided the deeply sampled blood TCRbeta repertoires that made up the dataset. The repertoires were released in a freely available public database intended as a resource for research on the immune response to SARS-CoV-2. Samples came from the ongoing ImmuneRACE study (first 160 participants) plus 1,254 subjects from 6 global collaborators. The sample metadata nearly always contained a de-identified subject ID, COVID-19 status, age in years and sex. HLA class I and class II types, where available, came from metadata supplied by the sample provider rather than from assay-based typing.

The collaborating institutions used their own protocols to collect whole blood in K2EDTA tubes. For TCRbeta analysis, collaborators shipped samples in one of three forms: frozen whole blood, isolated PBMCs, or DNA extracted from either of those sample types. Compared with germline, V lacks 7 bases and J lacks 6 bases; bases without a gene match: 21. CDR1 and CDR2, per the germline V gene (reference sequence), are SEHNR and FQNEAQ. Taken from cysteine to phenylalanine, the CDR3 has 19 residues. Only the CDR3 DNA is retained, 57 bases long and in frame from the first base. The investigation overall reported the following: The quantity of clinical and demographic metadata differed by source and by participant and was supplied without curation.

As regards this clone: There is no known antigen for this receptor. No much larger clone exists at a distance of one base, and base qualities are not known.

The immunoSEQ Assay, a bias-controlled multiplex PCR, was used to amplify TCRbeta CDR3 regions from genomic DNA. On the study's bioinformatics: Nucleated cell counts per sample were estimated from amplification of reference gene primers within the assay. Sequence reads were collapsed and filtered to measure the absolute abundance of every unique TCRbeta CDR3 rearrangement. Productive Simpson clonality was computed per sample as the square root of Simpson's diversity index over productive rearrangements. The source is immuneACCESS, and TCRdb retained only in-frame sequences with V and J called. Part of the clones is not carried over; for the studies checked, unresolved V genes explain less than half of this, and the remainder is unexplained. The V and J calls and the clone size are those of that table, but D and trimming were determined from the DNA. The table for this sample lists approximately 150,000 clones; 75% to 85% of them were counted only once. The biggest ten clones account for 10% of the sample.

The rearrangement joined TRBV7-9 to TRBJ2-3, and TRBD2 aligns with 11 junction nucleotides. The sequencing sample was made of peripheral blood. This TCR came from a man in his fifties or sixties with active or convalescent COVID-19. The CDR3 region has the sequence CASTYKTVKVAGGPDTQYF. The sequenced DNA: TGTGCCAGCACCTATAAAACAGTCAAAGTAGCGGGAGGGCCGGATACGCAGTATTTT.